Listed below are T cell receptor beta chains from one sample, sequenced in a study of OX40 agonist ivuxolimab in advanced cancers. Repertoires were generated with immunoSEQ multiplex PCR, while TCRdb's copy carries only in-frame clones and drops some. Among about 59,000 clones, around 87% were seen once, and the ten largest hold roughly 5%. The sample was CD4+ or CD8+ T cells sorted from blood, taken in a trial of the OX40 agonist ivuxolimab. The receptor set was obtained from an adult with an advanced solid tumor such as melanoma, head and neck, liver or kidney cancer. Each CDR3 is given with its conserved first and last residue. A D gene is named only where the DNA matches it firmly.

d_gene,v_gene,j_gene,CDR3aa,CDR3nt
NA,TRBV28,TRBJ2-5,CASSFPRVQETQYF,TGTGCCAGCAGTTTCCCCCGGGTACAAGAGACCCAGTACTTC
NA,TRBV7-7,TRBJ2-5,CASSQPNTPRAPTPQETQYF,TGTGCTAGCAGTCAGCCAAACACCCCGAGAGCCCCCACCCCCCAAGAGACCCAGTACTTC
TRBD1,TRBV15,TRBJ1-6,CATSWAGDRVLSPLHF,TGTGCCACCAGTTGGGCCGGGGACAGGGTCCTCTCACCCCTCCACTTT
TRBD2,TRBV5-1,TRBJ2-2,CASSGTSGDTGELFF,TGCGCCAGCAGCGGGACTAGCGGGGACACCGGGGAGCTGTTTTTT
NA,TRBV5-1,TRBJ1-1,CASSLRQDGANTEAFF,TGCGCCAGCAGCTTGAGGCAGGACGGGGCGAACACTGAAGCTTTCTTT
NA,TRBV7-2,TRBJ2-1,CASSLNLVGSSYNEQFF,TGTGCCAGCAGCTTAAATCTAGTTGGGAGCTCCTACAATGAGCAGTTCTTC
NA,TRBV10-3,TRBJ1-2,CAIRGSFSNYGYTF,TGTGCCATCAGGGGCAGTTTTTCCAACTATGGCTACACCTTC
NA,TRBV7-2,TRBJ1-1,CASTLGPRNTEAFF,TGTGCCAGCACCCTAGGGCCTCGCAACACTGAAGCTTTCTTT
NA,TRBV11-2,TRBJ1-5,CASSSDLNQPQHF,TGTGCCAGCAGCTCCGACTTGAATCAGCCCCAGCATTTT
NA,TRBV5-4,TRBJ2-7,CASSLPQGYEQYF,TGTGCCAGCAGCCTTCCCCAGGGCTACGAGCAGTACTTC
NA,TRBV5-1,TRBJ2-5,CASSSHQETQYF,TGCGCCAGCAGCTCCCACCAAGAGACCCAGTACTTC
NA,TRBV19,TRBJ2-1,CASSIGGSGMYNEQFF,TGTGCCAGTAGTATAGGGGGTAGCGGTATGTACAATGAGCAGTTCTTC